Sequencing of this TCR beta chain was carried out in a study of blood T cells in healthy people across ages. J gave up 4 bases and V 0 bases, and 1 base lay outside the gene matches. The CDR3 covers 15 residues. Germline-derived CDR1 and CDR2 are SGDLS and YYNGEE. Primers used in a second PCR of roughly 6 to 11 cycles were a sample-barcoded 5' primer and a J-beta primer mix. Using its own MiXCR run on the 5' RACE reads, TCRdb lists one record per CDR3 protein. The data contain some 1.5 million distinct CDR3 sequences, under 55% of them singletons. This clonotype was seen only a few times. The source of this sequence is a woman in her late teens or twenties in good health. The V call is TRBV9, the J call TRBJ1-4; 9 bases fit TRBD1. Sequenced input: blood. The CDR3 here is CASSVEGQGNEKLFF. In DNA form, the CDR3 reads TGTGCCAGCAGCGTAGAGGGACAGGGTAATGAAAAACTGTTTTTT.